Each of the 32 T cell receptor beta chains below was sequenced from the same sample in a study of T cell changes during pregnancy in multiple sclerosis. Produced via immunoSEQ multiplex PCR; TCRdb's table is partial and in-frame only. The sample carries 45,000 to 50,000 clones, 85% to 95% recorded once. The input for sequencing was CD8+ T cells from peripheral blood mononuclear cells, taken before pregnancy. The receptors were gathered from a female donor with multiple sclerosis, enrolled in a pregnancy study.

As for this clone: The junction and the germline gene differ at one end; a read error may be behind it. The DNA for the CDR3 is TGTGCCAGCAGTTTAGGAGTCAGAGAGGCCCAGTACTTC. It codes for CASSLGVREAQYF. The chain uses TRBV27 and TRBJ2-5; D is unclear. The CDR3 contains 13 residues. Germline-derived CDR1 and CDR2 are MNHEY and SMNVEV (reference sequence).

The rearrangement links TRBV5-1 to TRBJ2-3; possibly TRBD1 for D (6 bases). Trimming stripped 3 bases from V and 4 bases from J, with 15 bases between. From germline, CDR1 is SGHRS and CDR2 YFSETQ. This CDR3 comprises 15 residues. This CDR3 is CASSSGVRSADTQYF. The DNA of the CDR3 is TGCGCCAGCAGCTCAGGGGTTCGGAGCGCAGATACGCAGTATTTT.

The V and J genes are TRBV30 and TRBJ2-3; D call uncertain. The CDR3 runs 12 residues. Per germline, CDR1 GTSNPN and CDR2 SVGIG (reference sequence). The V end lost 2 bases, the J end lost 1 base, and 4 bases lay between the germline ends. Written as DNA, the CDR3 is TGTGCCTGGAGTCTCGGCACAGATACGCAGTATTTT. This sequence encodes CAWSLGTDTQYF. The variable domain in full, with the rest retrieved from reference TRBV30 and TRBJ2-3, is SQTIHQWPATLVQPVGSPLSLECTVEGTSNPNLYWYRQAAGRGLQLLFYSVGIGQISSEVPQNLSASRPQDRQFILSSKKLLLSDSGFYLCAWSLGTDTQYFGPGTRLTVL.

J is TRBJ2-7 and V is TRBV9, with 10 bases fitting TRBD1. CDR3 length: 14 residues. From germline, CDR1 is SGDLS and CDR2 YYNGEE. The junction had 9 bases not matched to a gene; V was cut back by 7 bases and J by 5 bases. CDR3 nucleotides: TGTGCCAGCGGTTCCGGGGACAGGGGCGACGAGCAGTACTTC. Translation: CASGSGDRGDEQYF.

The chain links TRBV27 to TRBJ2-7, with TRBD2 matching 7 bases. The CDR3 runs to 15 residues. Germline CDR1 and CDR2: MNHEY and SMNVEV (reference sequence). With 10 bases clipped from V and 1 base from J, the junction kept 13 bases outside the gene matches. The CDR3 loop is CATARWSGESYEQYF. The CDR3, as DNA: TGTGCCACCGCCCGGTGGAGCGGGGAATCCTACGAGCAGTACTTC.

This clone was counted only a few times. V is TRBV7-9 and J is TRBJ2-1, with TRBD2 identical over 7 bases. This CDR3 is 17 amino acids long. Germline CDR1 is SEHNR and CDR2 is FQNEAQ (reference sequence). V shed 1 base and J 0 bases; nucleotides not matched to a gene: 6. The CDR3 DNA is TGTGCCAGCAGCTTAGGAGCAGCGGGGAGCTCCTACAATGAGCAGTTCTTC. The encoded protein is CASSLGAAGSSYNEQFF.

The CDR3 here is CASSQENGQGREGYTF. The CDR3 DNA sequence: TGCGCCAGCAGCCAAGAGAATGGACAGGGGAGGGAGGGCTACACCTTC. This chain connects TRBV4-1 to TRBJ1-2; 9 bases are a match to TRBD1. Germline V gene sequence: CDR1 MGHRA, CDR2 YSYEKL. The CDR3 extends over 16 amino acids. Trimming removed 0 bases from V and 8 bases from J; junction bases left unmatched: 10.

This clone was recorded once. The rearrangement joins TRBV27 to TRBJ2-7; 7 bases fit TRBD2. Germline values: CDR1 MNHEY, CDR2 SMNVEV (reference sequence). V lost 7 bases, J lost 5 bases, and 11 bases stayed unmatched. This CDR3 spans 14 amino acids. CDR3 bases: TGTGCCAGCATGAGCGGACTAGAACGGGACGAGCAGTACTTC. Its translation is CASMSGLERDEQYF.

The chain links TRBV13 to TRBJ2-5, with 11 positions matching TRBD2. Germline values: CDR1 PRHDT, CDR2 FYEKMQ (reference sequence). The CDR3 length is 18 residues. The V and J ends lost 4 bases and 1 base, in that order; junction bases with no gene match: 11. CDR3 coding DNA: TGTGCCAGCAGCTCGGGACTAGCGGAACTGCCTTTCCAAGAGACCCAGTACTTC. Translation gives CASSSGLAELPFQETQYF. The full variable domain, completed using reference TRBV13 and TRBJ2-5, is AAGVIQSPRHLIKEKRETATLKCYPIPRHDTVYWYQQGPGQDPQFLISFYEKMQSDKGSIPDRFSAQQFSDYHSELNMSSLELGDSALYFCASSSGLAELPFQETQYFGPGTRLLVL.

The chain links TRBV7-6 to TRBJ2-7, with a possible D match to TRBD2 (6 bases). This CDR3 spans 14 amino acids. Trimming took 5 bases from V and 3 from J, leaving 14 bases between them. In germline, CDR1 is SGHVS, CDR2 FNYEAQ. The CDR3 here is CASSLWDSDYEQYF. CDR3 DNA sequence: TGTGCCAGCAGCCTGTGGGACTCCGACTACGAGCAGTACTTC.

This chain connects TRBV5-5 to TRBJ1-1; no clear D gene. The CDR3 consists of 12 residues. Germline V gives CDR1 SGHKS, CDR2 YYEKEE (reference sequence). Trimming removed 2 bases at V and 2 bases at J, with 4 bases between. The CDR3 DNA reads as TGTGCCAGCAGCTTCTTAAACACTGAAGCTTTCTTT. This encodes CASSFLNTEAFF.

The chain carries TRBV19 and TRBJ1-1, with D perhaps TRBD1 (5 bases). The V end was cut by 4 bases, the J end by 0 bases, with 12 bases between. The CDR3 sequence is 15 residues long. From germline, CDR1 is LNHDA and CDR2 SQIVND (reference sequence). For the CDR3, the DNA is TGTGCCAGTAGTAGCGGCCAGGGCATGAACACTGAAGCTTTCTTT. It translates to CASSSGQGMNTEAFF.

The chain uses TRBV29-1 and TRBJ2-4, with TRBD2 matching over 7 bases. Unmatched junction bases numbered 8, after V lost 7 bases and J lost 5 bases. This CDR3 spans 13 amino acids. Germline CDR1 reads SQVTM; CDR2 reads ANQGSEA. The CDR3 DNA sequence: TGCAGCGGGTGGGAGGGGCTCGAAAACATTCAGTACTTC. Amino acid sequence: CSGWEGLENIQYF.

This rearrangement joins TRBV7-9 to TRBJ2-1; D is unclear. The CDR3 contains 12 residues. V shed 7 bases and J shed 11 bases, with 15 bases lying between them. Germline loops: CDR1 SEHNR, CDR2 FQNEAQ (reference sequence). The CDR3 here is CASIKSGLKQFF. Written as DNA, the CDR3 is TGTGCCAGCATAAAGTCAGGCCTGAAGCAGTTCTTC.

Only a few counts were recorded for this clone. The chain couples TRBV11-2 to TRBJ2-4; 12 bases are shared with TRBD2. V dropped 4 bases and J dropped 6; count of bases not matched to a gene: 10. CDR1 is SGHAT, CDR2 FQNNGV, per germline. The CDR3 covers 17 residues. The chain's CDR3 is CASSSGLAGNSPNIQYF. CDR3 DNA: TGTGCCAGCAGCTCGGGACTAGCGGGCAACTCGCCAAACATTCAGTACTTC.

CDR3 DNA: TGTGCCAGCAGCCAAGAAGAGACTAGCGGAGACTACGAGCAGTACTTC. Amino acid sequence: CASSQEETSGDYEQYF. This chain links TRBV4-2 with TRBJ2-7; 9 bases match TRBD2. The CDR3 covers 16 residues. V was pared by 0 bases and J by 3 bases, with 6 bases of the junction left unmatched. CDR1 and CDR2 (germline): LGHNA, YNFKEQ.

The chain joins TRBV30 to TRBJ1-5; 8 bases are shared with TRBD1. The CDR3 totals 14 residues. Germline CDR1 GTSNPN, CDR2 SVGIG (reference sequence). V lost 1 base, J lost 4 bases, and 3 bases stayed unmatched. The CDR3 protein is CAWSDWTGNQPQHF. In nucleotides, the CDR3 is TGTGCCTGGAGTGATTGGACAGGGAATCAGCCCCAGCATTTT. Full variable domain (outside the CDR3, taken from reference TRBV30 and TRBJ1-5): SQTIHQWPATLVQPVGSPLSLECTVEGTSNPNLYWYRQAAGRGLQLLFYSVGIGQISSEVPQNLSASRPQDRQFILSSKKLLLSDSGFYLCAWSDWTGNQPQHFGDGTRLSIL.

This chain connects TRBV13 to TRBJ2-3, with 7 bases identical to TRBD2. The length of the CDR3 is 16 residues. Germline CDR1 and CDR2: PRHDT and FYEKMQ (reference sequence). Unmatched junction bases numbered 6, after V lost 1 base and J lost 2 bases. CDR3 in DNA: TGTGCCAGCAGCTTAGTCGGCGGGAGTCCCACAGATACGCAGTATTTT. Amino acids: CASSLVGGSPTDTQYF.

The chain joins TRBV28 to TRBJ2-5; 10 bases line up with TRBD2. J lost 2 bases, V lost 6 bases, and 6 bases had no gene match. The germline CDR1 and CDR2 sequences are MDHEN and SYDVKM. This CDR3 has 15 residues. The DNA of the CDR3 is TGTGCCAGCAGACTAGCGGGAACGGGTCAAGAGACCCAGTACTTC. Its translation is CASRLAGTGQETQYF. The full variable domain, completed using reference TRBV28 and TRBJ2-5, is DVKVTQSSRYLVKRTGEKVFLECVQDMDHENMFWYRQDPGLGLRLIYFSYDVKMKEKGDIPEGYSVSREKKERFSLILESASTNQTSMYLCASRLAGTGQETQYFGPGTRLLVL.

The chain combines TRBV9 with TRBJ2-3; 7 nucleotides line up with TRBD2. After removal of 0 bases from V and 0 bases from J, the junction contained 4 bases not matched to a gene. The CDR3 is made up of 16 amino acids. Germline lookup yields CDR1 SGDLS and CDR2 YYNGEE. CDR3 region: CASSVGTSPSTDTQYF. DNA for the CDR3: TGTGCCAGCAGCGTAGGGACTAGTCCTAGCACAGATACGCAGTATTTT.

The rearrangement joins TRBV19 to TRBJ2-2; 10 nucleotides line up with TRBD1. V was pared by 3 bases and J by 3 bases, with 10 bases of the junction left unmatched. The CDR3 spans 18 residues. Germline lookup yields CDR1 LNHDA and CDR2 SQIVND (reference sequence). CDR3 region: CASSIRRQGAIDTGELFF. The CDR3 region has the DNA TGTGCCAGTAGTATTCGACGACAGGGGGCGATCGACACCGGGGAGCTGTTTTTT.

This CDR3 is CASSRDRGDGYTF. CDR3 sequence (DNA): TGTGCCAGCAGCCGGGACAGGGGTGATGGCTACACCTTC. This chain uses TRBV9 with TRBJ1-2, with 10 bases lining up with TRBD1. Trimming took 4 bases from V and 6 from J; bases not matched to a gene: 3. The CDR3 spans 13 residues. Germline CDR1 and CDR2: SGDLS and YYNGEE.

The chain combines TRBV10-3 with TRBJ2-1; 7 positions match TRBD2. The CDR3 has 15 residues. Germline CDR1 and CDR2: ENHRY and SYGVKD. The V gene end was trimmed by 2 bases and the J gene end by 6 bases; junction bases not matched to a gene: 7. This CDR3 reads CAISERGVQGNEQFF. For the CDR3, the DNA is TGTGCCATCAGTGAGCGGGGGGTCCAGGGCAATGAGCAGTTCTTC.

This clone occurred once. This rearrangement joins TRBV27 to TRBJ2-7; 7 bases are shared with TRBD2. Germline CDR1 is MNHEY and CDR2 is SMNVEV (reference sequence). The V and J ends lost 6 bases and 4 bases, in that order; junction bases with no gene match: 6. CDR3 length: 13 amino acids. The CDR3 region has the DNA TGTGCCAGCAGCCCTAGCGGAACTTACGAGCAGTACTTC. This translates into CASSPSGTYEQYF.

The CDR3 sequence: CASSWGQPNTEAFF. As DNA, the CDR3 is TGTGCCAGTAGTTGGGGACAGCCGAACACTGAAGCTTTCTTT. The gene calls are TRBV19 and TRBJ1-1; TRBD1 aligns across 7 bases. V lost 5 bases, J lost 1 base, and 4 bases stayed unmatched. Germline V gene lookup returns CDR1 LNHDA and CDR2 SQIVND (reference sequence). The CDR3 totals 14 residues.

This rearrangement joins TRBV7-3 to TRBJ1-1, with TRBD1 as a possible D gene (6 bases). Per the germline V gene, CDR1 is SGHTA and CDR2 is FQGTGA. There are 15 residues in the CDR3. Between the trimmed V and J ends, which lost 1 base and 1 base, there was a span of 10 bases. The CDR3 nucleotides read TGTGCCAGCAGCTTAAGGGGACACCCGAACACTGAAGCTTTCTTT. Its protein product is CASSLRGHPNTEAFF.

This clone was recorded once. V and J are TRBV14 and TRBJ2-5, with D possibly matching TRBD2 (5 bases). Trimming took off 2 bases at V and 5 bases at J, with 9 bases between the two ends. Germline V lookup: CDR1 SGHDN, CDR2 FVKESK. This CDR3 comprises 13 residues. CDR3: CASSQSRVETQYF. The CDR3 DNA reads TGTGCCAGCAGCCAATCGCGGGTCGAGACCCAGTACTTC.

In this sample, this clone turned up once. The genes are TRBV29-1 and TRBJ2-2, with 7 bases matching TRBD1. This CDR3 comprises 12 residues. V lost 4 bases and J lost 6; bases outside the gene matches: 2. Germline loops: CDR1 SQVTM, CDR2 ANQGSEA. CDR3 sequence reads: CSVATGSGELFF. As DNA, the CDR3 is TGCAGCGTTGCGACAGGGTCCGGGGAGCTGTTTTTT.

This clone was seen just once. The rearrangement links TRBV5-4 to TRBJ2-3; 12 nucleotides align to TRBD2. Trimming at V came to 4 bases and at J to 1 base, leaving 4 bases not matched to a gene. The CDR3 extends over 16 amino acids. Germline CDR1 SGHNT, CDR2 YYREEE (reference sequence). CDR3 in amino acids: CASSVLAGGGTDTQYF. CDR3 nucleotides: TGTGCCAGCAGCGTACTAGCGGGAGGCGGCACAGATACGCAGTATTTT.

The chain couples TRBV7-2 to TRBJ2-2, with 10 bases fitting TRBD2. The CDR3 totals 16 residues. CDR1 and CDR2 from the germline V gene are SGHTA and FQGNSA. Trimming at V came to 5 bases and at J to 4 bases, leaving 7 bases not matched to a gene. CDR3 in DNA: TGTGCCAGCAGCCGATCTAGCGGGAGTGGCACCGGGGAGCTGTTTTTT. Residues: CASSRSSGSGTGELFF.

By share of the sample, this clone is medium-sized. The chain carries TRBV4-1 and TRBJ1-5; the match to TRBD1 covers 7 bases. Germline loops: CDR1 MGHRA, CDR2 YSYEKL. The length of the CDR3 is 19 residues. The V gene end was trimmed by 1 base and the J gene end by 0 bases; junction bases not matched to a gene: 12. For the CDR3, the DNA is TGCGCCAGCAGCCAAGTAAGGGGGACAGACCTGTATAGCAATCAGCCCCAGCATTTT. Translation: CASSQVRGTDLYSNQPQHF.

The gene calls are TRBV19 and TRBJ2-1; D is perhaps TRBD2 (5 bases). The CDR3 length is 15 residues. The ends were cut back, 5 bases at V and 5 bases at J, with 16 bases in the middle. The V gene's germline CDR1 is LNHDA and CDR2 SQIVND (reference sequence). The CDR3 DNA reads as TGTGCCAGTAGTCCTCCTAGCCCTATTAACAATGAGCAGTTCTTC. It specifies CASSPPSPINNEQFF.